Listed below are T cell receptor beta chains from one sample, sequenced in a study of post-analysis software for immune sequencing data. Each CDR3 protein is one row after TCRdb ran MiXCR on the PCR reads. The sample carries about 460,000 distinct CDR3 sequences, under 55% recorded once. The sequenced sample was blood. All receptors come from a girl aged 5-17 years with multiple sclerosis. CDR3s include the opening cysteine and the closing phenylalanine or tryptophan. Each record gives: V gene, CDR3 length, D gene, clone size, J gene, CDR3 DNA, CDR3 protein. A D gene is named only where the DNA matches it firmly. Some rows mark clone size as missing; the rest say once, few, many or name a class of expanded clone.

v_gene: TRBV6-5
len: 15
d_gene: -
abundance: -
j_gene: TRBJ1-2
CDR3nt: TGTGCCAGCAGCTATATCCGGGGTCTCAACTATGGCTACACCTTC
CDR3aa: CASSYIRGLNYGYTF

v_gene: TRBV7-9
len: 11
d_gene: -
abundance: -
j_gene: TRBJ2-3
CDR3nt: TGTGCCAGCAGCTCCGGGAATGAGGGGTATTTT
CDR3aa: CASSSGNEGYF

v_gene: TRBV6-1
len: 13
d_gene: -
abundance: -
j_gene: TRBJ2-5
CDR3nt: TGTGCCAGCAGTAATACAGACCAAGAGACCCAGTACTTC
CDR3aa: CASSNTDQETQYF

v_gene: TRBV7-8
len: 19
d_gene: TRBD2
abundance: few
j_gene: TRBJ2-6
CDR3nt: TGTGCCAGCAGCTTAAACCAGGCGGGGGGGCTCTCTGGGGCCAACGTCCTGACTTTC
CDR3aa: CASSLNQAGGLSGANVLTF

v_gene: TRBV9
len: 15
d_gene: -
abundance: once
j_gene: TRBJ1-3
CDR3nt: TGTGCCAGCAGCGCCAGGGATGACTCTGGAAACACCATATATTTT
CDR3aa: CASSARDDSGNTIYF

v_gene: TRBV21-1
len: 17
d_gene: -
abundance: -
j_gene: TRBJ2-7
CDR3nt: TGTGCCAGCAGCAAAGGTGGCGGGGGCGTAAAAACCTACGAGCAGTACTTC
CDR3aa: CASSKGGGGVKTYEQYF

v_gene: TRBV27
len: 16
d_gene: -
abundance: few
j_gene: TRBJ2-1
CDR3nt: TGTGCCAGCAGTCCAGCTGTGGATCCTTCCTACAATGAGCAGTTCTTC
CDR3aa: CASSPAVDPSYNEQFF

v_gene: TRBV29-1
len: 20
d_gene: -
abundance: -
j_gene: TRBJ2-4
CDR3nt: TGCAGCGTTGTATTGGTTCAGGGGAAAGCTTTGACTCTAGCCAAAAACATTCAGTACTTC
CDR3aa: CSVVLVQGKALTLAKNIQYF

v_gene: TRBV29-1
len: 13
d_gene: TRBD2
abundance: -
j_gene: TRBJ2-1
CDR3nt: TGCAGCGTTGAACTAGCGGGAGTAATTGAGCAGTTCTTC
CDR3aa: CSVELAGVIEQFF

v_gene: TRBV7-2
len: 14
d_gene: -
abundance: -
j_gene: TRBJ1-5
CDR3nt: TGTGCCAGCAGCTTAGACCCTTGGAGTCAGCCCCAGCATTTT
CDR3aa: CASSLDPWSQPQHF

v_gene: TRBV6-2/TRBV6-3
len: 15
d_gene: -
abundance: few
j_gene: TRBJ2-5
CDR3nt: TGTGCCAGCAGCCTCCCTGGTGGGGGAGGAGAGACCCAGTACTTC
CDR3aa: CASSLPGGGGETQYF

v_gene: TRBV28
len: 15
d_gene: TRBD1
abundance: -
j_gene: TRBJ2-1
CDR3nt: TGTGCCAGCAGTTACTCCGGGACAGGGTTCAATGAGCGGTTCTTT
CDR3aa: CASSYSGTGFNERFF

v_gene: TRBV4-2
len: 15
d_gene: -
abundance: -
j_gene: TRBJ1-4
CDR3nt: TGTGCCAGCAGCCAAGTCTATGGGGAAAATGAAAAACTGTTTTTT
CDR3aa: CASSQVYGENEKLFF

v_gene: TRBV4-1
len: 14
d_gene: -
abundance: few
j_gene: TRBJ2-5
CDR3nt: TGCGCCAGCAGCCAAGCGGCGAGCCAAGAGACCCAGTACTTC
CDR3aa: CASSQAASQETQYF

v_gene: TRBV28
len: 14
d_gene: -
abundance: -
j_gene: TRBJ1-5
CDR3nt: TGTGCCAGCAGCAGACAGTTTGGGGGTCAGCCCCAGCATTTT
CDR3aa: CASSRQFGGQPQHF

v_gene: TRBV6-1
len: 15
d_gene: -
abundance: -
j_gene: TRBJ1-1
CDR3nt: TGTGCCAGCAGTGAAGAGAGGGTCGGGCGGACTGAAGCTTTCTTT
CDR3aa: CASSEERVGRTEAFF

v_gene: TRBV20-1
len: 16
d_gene: -
abundance: -
j_gene: TRBJ2-2
CDR3nt: TGCAGTGCTAGAGGGGAACGAGGAGGGGACACCGGGGAGCTGTTTTTT
CDR3aa: CSARGERGGDTGELFF